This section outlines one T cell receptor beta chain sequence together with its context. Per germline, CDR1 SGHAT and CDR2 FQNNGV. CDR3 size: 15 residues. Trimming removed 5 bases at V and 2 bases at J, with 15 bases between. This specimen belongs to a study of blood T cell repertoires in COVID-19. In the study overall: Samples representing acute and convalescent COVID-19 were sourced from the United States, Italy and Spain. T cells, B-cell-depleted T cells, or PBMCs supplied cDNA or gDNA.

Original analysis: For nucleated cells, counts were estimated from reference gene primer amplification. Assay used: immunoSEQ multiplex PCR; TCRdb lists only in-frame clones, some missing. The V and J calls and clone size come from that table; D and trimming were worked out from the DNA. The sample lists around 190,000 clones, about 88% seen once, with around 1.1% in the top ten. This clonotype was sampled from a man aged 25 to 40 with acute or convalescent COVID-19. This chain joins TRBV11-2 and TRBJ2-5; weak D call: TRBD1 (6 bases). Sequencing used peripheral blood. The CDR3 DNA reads TGTGCCAGCAGCCAGGGGTTCGGGCAGCAAGAGACCCAGTACTTC. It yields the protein CASSQGFGQQETQYF.